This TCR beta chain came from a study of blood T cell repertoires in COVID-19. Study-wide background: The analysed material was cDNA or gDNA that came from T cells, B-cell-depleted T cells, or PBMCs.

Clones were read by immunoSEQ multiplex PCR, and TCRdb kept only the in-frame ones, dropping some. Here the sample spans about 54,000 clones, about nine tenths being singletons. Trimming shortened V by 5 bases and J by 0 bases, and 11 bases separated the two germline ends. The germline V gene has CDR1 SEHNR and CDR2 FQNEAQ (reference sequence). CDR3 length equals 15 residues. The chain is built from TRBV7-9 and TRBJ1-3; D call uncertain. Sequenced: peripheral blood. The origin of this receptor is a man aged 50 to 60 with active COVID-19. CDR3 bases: TGTGCCAGCAGCCCAGGATGGCGCTCTGGAAACACCATATATTTT. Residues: CASSPGWRSGNTIYF.